The 22 T cell receptor beta chains below come from one sample, sequenced in a study of T cell changes during pregnancy in multiple sclerosis. Measured with immunoSEQ multiplex PCR; TCRdb has only the in-frame clones, and not every one. The sample holds about 83,000 clones, 90% to 95% seen once. This material consisted of peripheral blood, taken in the second trimester of pregnancy. The receptors shown here come from a female donor with multiple sclerosis, enrolled in a pregnancy study.

This chain joins TRBV28 and TRBJ2-7, with 8 bases aligning to TRBD1. Germline V gene sequence: CDR1 MDHEN, CDR2 SYDVKM. This CDR3 spans 16 amino acids. V lost 2 bases and J lost 2; bases outside the gene matches: 8. The DNA of the CDR3 is TGTGCCAGCAGTTTAAGGGTGGGGGGACAGGCCTACGAGCAGTACTTC. Translated, it gives CASSLRVGGQAYEQYF.

J is TRBJ2-3 and V is TRBV27; D may be TRBD1 (6 bases). The germline gives CDR1 MNHEY, CDR2 SMNVEV (reference sequence). The CDR3 spans 14 residues. Trimming cost V 4 bases and J 3 bases, with 11 bases left between them. This CDR3 is CASSSRQVTDTQYF. The CDR3 DNA reads as TGTGCCAGCAGTTCCCGACAGGTGACAGATACGCAGTATTTT.

This clone has more than one count but fewer than ten. The chain links TRBV6-1 to TRBJ2-2; 9 nucleotides agree with TRBD1. CDR3 size: 15 residues. Germline CDR1 is MNHNS and CDR2 is SASEGT. The ends lost 4 bases at V and 2 bases at J; junction bases unmatched: 2. The CDR3 is CASSGDRVNTGELFF. The DNA of the CDR3 is TGTGCCAGCAGTGGGGACAGGGTTAACACCGGGGAGCTGTTTTTT.

The genes are TRBV7-8 and TRBJ2-5, with 9 bases lining up with TRBD2. The CDR3 runs to 17 residues. V trimming: 2 bases; J trimming: 1 base; junction bases outside the gene matches: 8. CDR1 is SGHVS and CDR2 is FQNEAQ in the germline V gene. This CDR3 is CASSLFSTSGLQETQYF. CDR3 coding DNA: TGTGCCAGCAGCTTATTCAGTACTAGCGGGCTCCAAGAGACCCAGTACTTC.

V usage is TRBV5-6 and J usage is TRBJ2-3; TRBD1 is a possible D gene (8 bases). Germline assignment: CDR1 SGHDT and CDR2 YYEEEE. V dropped 4 bases and J dropped 4 bases, with 22 bases sitting between them. CDR3 length equals 17 residues. The chain's CDR3 is CASSGGLADRAADTQYF. CDR3 DNA sequence: TGTGCCAGCAGCGGGGGCCTAGCGGACAGGGCCGCAGATACGCAGTATTTT.

V gene TRBV4-1 combines with J gene TRBJ1-5, with 8 bases lining up with TRBD1. Germline assignment: CDR1 MGHRA and CDR2 YSYEKL. This CDR3 spans 15 amino acids. Trimming cost V 8 bases and J 6 bases; bases outside gene matches: 12. The chain's CDR3 is CASSLTQGAGQPQHF. CDR3 nucleotide sequence: TGCGCCAGCTCTTTGACGCAGGGGGCCGGTCAGCCCCAGCATTTT.

This clone was seen once. The gene calls are TRBV9 and TRBJ1-2, with 7 bases lining up with TRBD1. Germline CDR1 SGDLS, CDR2 YYNGEE. The V and J ends lost 0 bases and 5 bases, in that order; junction bases with no gene match: 7. The CDR3 consists of 15 residues. The CDR3 spells CASSVEGQRDYGYTF. In nucleotides, the CDR3 is TGTGCCAGCAGCGTAGAGGGACAGAGAGATTATGGCTACACCTTC. Full variable domain (remainder filled in from reference TRBV9 and TRBJ1-2): DSGVTQTPKHLITATGQRVTLRCSPRSGDLSVYWYQQSLDQGLQFLIQYYNGEERAKGNILERFSAQQFPDLHSELNLSSLELGDSALYFCASSVEGQRDYGYTFGSGTRLTVV.

The table lists this clone with a count of one. The rearrangement links TRBV5-6 to TRBJ1-2, with 10 positions matching TRBD1. The CDR3 contains 17 residues. Germline assignment: CDR1 SGHDT and CDR2 YYEEEE. V shed 1 base, J shed 5 bases, and the junction held 11 bases outside the gene matches. The CDR3 DNA sequence: TGTGCCAGCAGCTTGCAAAGACGACAGGGGGCAGGGTATGGCTACACCTTC. It is translated as CASSLQRRQGAGYGYTF.

The gene calls are TRBV19 and TRBJ2-7; 10 bases agree with TRBD2. The junction had 11 bases not matched to a gene; V was cut back by 4 bases and J by 5 bases. The CDR3 has 16 amino acids. Germline V CDR1 and CDR2: LNHDA, SQIVND (reference sequence). The CDR3 nucleotides are TGTGCCAGTAGTACCTCTAGCGGGAGTGTCGAGAACGAGCAGTACTTC. Protein sequence: CASSTSSGSVENEQYF.

Written as DNA, the CDR3 is TGTGCCAGCAGCGTAGCTCCAGCGACCCGTCTCATCACAGATACGCAGTATTTT. Encoded protein: CASSVAPATRLITDTQYF. The chain links TRBV9 to TRBJ2-3; D uncertain. The CDR3 spans 18 residues. Trimming left V 0 bases short and J 2 bases short, with 19 bases between. In germline, CDR1 is SGDLS, CDR2 YYNGEE.

The chain employs TRBV7-8 and TRBJ2-1, with TRBD2 matching over 8 bases. The junction had 11 bases not matched to a gene; V was cut back by 4 bases and J by 3 bases. Germline V gives CDR1 SGHVS, CDR2 FQNEAQ. The CDR3 spans 17 residues. The CDR3 coding sequence is TGTGCCAGCAGCTACAACAGCGCGGGACTAGACTACAATGAGCAGTTCTTC. Translated, it gives CASSYNSAGLDYNEQFF.

V is TRBV7-2 and J is TRBJ2-5; perhaps TRBD2 as D (6 bases). V was cut by 5 bases and J by 5 bases, with 12 bases left in between. The CDR3 is 13 residues long. Per germline, CDR1 SGHTA and CDR2 FQGNSA. In nucleotides, the CDR3 is TGTGCCAGCAGCCGGAGGGCCGTGGAGACCCAGTACTTC. Its protein product is CASSRRAVETQYF.

This chain links TRBV5-1 with TRBJ2-1; D gene uncertain. CDR3 length equals 12 residues. Germline CDR1 and CDR2: SGHRS and YFSETQ. The ends were cut back, 4 bases at V and 5 bases at J, with 7 bases in the middle. The CDR3 sequence is CASSQNHNEQFF. CDR3 in DNA: TGCGCCAGCAGCCAGAACCACAATGAGCAGTTCTTC.

V and J are TRBV27 and TRBJ1-2, with TRBD1 matching 9 bases. This CDR3 is built from 14 residues. Germline V lookup: CDR1 MNHEY, CDR2 SMNVEV (reference sequence). With V trimmed by 2 bases and J by 2 bases, 0 bases remained unmatched. The CDR3 here is CASSLGTGNYGYTF. For the CDR3, the DNA is TGTGCCAGCAGTTTAGGGACAGGGAACTATGGCTACACCTTC.

The chain links TRBV27 to TRBJ2-7; D might be TRBD2 (5 bases). CDR1 and CDR2 from the germline V gene are MNHEY and SMNVEV (reference sequence). This CDR3 is built from 12 residues. V was pared by 8 bases and J by 2 bases, with 10 bases between. The CDR3 nucleotides read TGTGCCAGCGCCGGGATAACCTACGAGCAGTACTTC. Protein: CASAGITYEQYF.

The rearrangement joins TRBV4-1 to TRBJ1-2, with D possibly matching TRBD1 (5 bases). Germline V gene data show CDR1 as MGHRA and CDR2 as YSYEKL. Trimming cost V 5 bases and J 2 bases, with 9 bases left between them. The CDR3 is made up of 13 amino acids. The CDR3 is CASSLTENYGYTF. DNA of the CDR3: TGCGCCAGCAGCTTGACAGAGAACTATGGCTACACCTTC.

The rearrangement links TRBV9 to TRBJ1-3; D uncertain. Trimming removed 0 bases from V and 0 bases from J, with 7 bases in between. Germline V gene data show CDR1 as SGDLS and CDR2 as YYNGEE. The CDR3 has 15 residues. The CDR3 bases are TGTGCCAGCAGCGTAGATGGGAGCTCTGGAAACACCATATATTTT. Translating gives CASSVDGSSGNTIYF.

The rearrangement joins TRBV6-6 to TRBJ1-5; 7 bases map to TRBD1. Germline lookup yields CDR1 MNHNY and CDR2 SVGAGI (reference sequence). V lost 6 bases to trimming and J lost 5 bases; unmatched junction nucleotides: 7. The CDR3 loop spans 14 amino acids. The CDR3, as DNA: TGTGCCAGCAGAGACAAGGGGGCCTATCAGCCCCAGCATTTT. Its translation is CASRDKGAYQPQHF.

The V and J genes are TRBV6-1 and TRBJ2-7; maybe TRBD2 (7 bases). Trimming removed 3 bases from V and 6 bases from J, with 15 bases in between. Germline V gene sequence: CDR1 MNHNS, CDR2 SASEGT. The CDR3 runs to 14 residues. Here the CDR3 reads CASSDGGGGPEQYF. CDR3 sequence (DNA): TGTGCCAGCAGTGATGGTGGCGGGGGCCCCGAGCAGTACTTC.

V is TRBV6-4 and J is TRBJ1-1; perhaps TRBD1 as D (5 bases). The germline CDR1 and CDR2 sequences are MRHNA and SNTAGT. The CDR3 length is 13 residues. The V gene lost 6 bases and the J gene lost 1 base, with 9 bases spanning the gap. The CDR3 DNA follows: TGTGCCAGCAGAAAGGGGCCGAACACTGAAGCTTTCTTT. The encoded protein is CASRKGPNTEAFF.

In this sample, this clone turned up once. The chain employs TRBV27 and TRBJ1-1; 8 nucleotides match TRBD1. V trimming: 5 bases; J trimming: 0 bases; junction bases outside the gene matches: 2. The CDR3 totals 14 residues. Germline values: CDR1 MNHEY, CDR2 SMNVEV (reference sequence). CDR3 loop: CASSPGQVNTEAFF. The CDR3 DNA is TGTGCCAGCAGTCCGGGACAGGTGAACACTGAAGCTTTCTTT.

The chain combines TRBV27 with TRBJ2-2, with 8 nucleotides matching TRBD1. Germline loops: CDR1 MNHEY, CDR2 SMNVEV (reference sequence). V was pared by 3 bases and J by 6 bases, with 3 bases of the junction left unmatched. The CDR3 has 14 amino acids. The CDR3 DNA follows: TGTGCCAGCAGTTTTACACAGGGGGCCGGGGAGCTGTTTTTT. Translating it yields CASSFTQGAGELFF.